The clone carrying this T cell receptor beta chain occurred once. CDR3 size: 17 residues. Germline CDR1 is MGHRA and CDR2 is YSYEKL. V lost 4 bases to trimming and J lost 2 bases; unmatched junction nucleotides: 5. Authors' analysis steps: Reference gene primers were amplified, and this amplification served to estimate nucleated cell counts. Libraries were prepared by immunoSEQ multiplex PCR; TCRdb keeps only in-frame clonotypes and omits some of them. From that table come the V and J calls and clone size; the DNA was used to work out D and trimming. The table shows about 140,000 clones, with 70% to 90% occurring only once. The entry originates in a study of blood T cell repertoires in COVID-19. The wider study: Samples representing acute and convalescent COVID-19 were sourced from the United States, Italy and Spain. PBMCs, B-cell-depleted T cells, or T cells provided the cDNA or gDNA that made up the material.

The chain has TRBV4-1 and TRBJ2-6, with TRBD1 identical over 10 bases. The sequenced material came from peripheral blood. This clonotype originated in a human donor in a cohort sampled during active COVID-19. The CDR3 here is CASSPGTGATGANVLTF. In DNA, the CDR3 is TGCGCCAGCAGCCCTGGGACAGGGGCTACTGGGGCCAACGTCCTGACTTTC.